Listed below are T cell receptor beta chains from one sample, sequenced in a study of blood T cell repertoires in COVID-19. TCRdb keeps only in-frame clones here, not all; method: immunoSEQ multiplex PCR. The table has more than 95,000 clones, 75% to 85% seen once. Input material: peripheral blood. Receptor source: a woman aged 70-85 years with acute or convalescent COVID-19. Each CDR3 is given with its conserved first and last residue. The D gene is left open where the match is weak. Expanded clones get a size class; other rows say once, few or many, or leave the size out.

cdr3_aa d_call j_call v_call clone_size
CASSPRPGKRSLAGGEGKNIQYF TRBD2 TRBJ2-4 TRBV3-1/TRBV3-2 .
CASSPSRTSGYNEQFF TRBD2 TRBJ2-1 TRBV5-6 once
CASSEMATEAFF . TRBJ1-1 TRBV6-1 .
CASSPAPLNGELFF . TRBJ2-2 TRBV5-4 .
CASSLGQSGEKLFF . TRBJ1-4 TRBV7-2 .
CATSRQRGLTDTQYF TRBD2 TRBJ2-3 TRBV15 .
CASSLGQGKDEQYF TRBD1 TRBJ2-7 TRBV5-1 many
CASSSRAGQNSPLHF . TRBJ1-6 TRBV5-1 .
CASSAGTSGEFGTGELFF TRBD2 TRBJ2-2 TRBV6-2/TRBV6-3 .
CASSQGLERINYGYTF . TRBJ1-2 TRBV14 .
CARDKTGRTEAFF . TRBJ1-1 TRBV2 few
CASSGSGLNIQYF TRBD2 TRBJ2-4 TRBV7-2 .
CASSTTWRGRRLNTEAFF . TRBJ1-1 TRBV19 few
CASMRTANTEAFF . TRBJ1-1 TRBV11-2 .
CASSSSGAVNTEAFF . TRBJ1-1 TRBV5-1 few
CASSLDSPLSTLHF . TRBJ1-6 TRBV27 few
CASSDLHQGGYNEQFF . TRBJ2-1 TRBV9 .
CAISRGGAGELFF TRBD2 TRBJ2-2 TRBV3-1/TRBV3-2 .
CASSQATYEQYF . TRBJ2-7 TRBV12-3/TRBV12-4 .
CASRDGRRADGEQFF . TRBJ2-1 TRBV3-1/TRBV3-2 .
CASSRDRGREQYF TRBD1 TRBJ2-7 TRBV6-5 .
CASNLGGLGQPQHF . TRBJ1-5 TRBV3-1/TRBV3-2 .
CASSPVRGVSYTEAFF . TRBJ1-1 TRBV5-6 .
CASNPDRSPRREQYF . TRBJ2-7 TRBV7-2 .
CASSGLGGGSGGELFF . TRBJ2-2 TRBV6-1 .
CSVEDVGLAQETQYF TRBD2 TRBJ2-5 TRBV29-1 .
CASSQGSRGGRNTEAFF . TRBJ1-1 TRBV16 .
CASSVAGRQGSETQYF TRBD1 TRBJ2-5 TRBV9 .
CASSLSGATNEKLFF . TRBJ1-4 TRBV7-9 .
CASRPAGGMLHEQFF . TRBJ2-1 TRBV5-4 .
CASSLVTGLAEANF TRBD2 TRBJ2-5 TRBV6-5 .
CASSVGWESNQPQHF . TRBJ1-5 TRBV9 once
CSVEIGGDTEAFF TRBD1 TRBJ1-1 TRBV29-1 .
CASSPTSGGYQETQYF TRBD2 TRBJ2-5 TRBV27 .
CASSLEEGAGSPLHF TRBD1 TRBJ1-6 TRBV7-8 .
CASSLGTADLPQHF . TRBJ1-5 TRBV2 .
CASSFPVAGGGEQYF TRBD2 TRBJ2-7 TRBV7-9 few
CASSQERYTGASGRSNRNEQFF TRBD2 TRBJ2-1 TRBV4-3 .
CASSGESWGSGANTIYF . TRBJ1-3 TRBV11-2 .
CASRGRVNEQFF . TRBJ2-1 TRBV4-1 .
CASSTGYTEAFF . TRBJ1-1 TRBV27 .
CASSLGRTAATNEKLFF . TRBJ1-4 TRBV19 .
CAWKERGVSYEQYF TRBD2 TRBJ2-7 TRBV30 .
CSVSQGQDTEAFF . TRBJ1-1 TRBV29-1 .
CASSPLNLAAYNEQFF TRBD2 TRBJ2-1 TRBV3-1/TRBV3-2 .
CASSQIRGGNTIYF . TRBJ1-3 TRBV27 few
CSVGLPGDEQFF . TRBJ2-1 TRBV29-1 once
CASSRITGEKLFF . TRBJ1-4 TRBV4-1 .
CASSVGPGGVNTEAFF . TRBJ1-1 TRBV9 .
CASTQGGQPNTEAFF TRBD1 TRBJ1-1 TRBV19 once
CASGGTGEINGQFF TRBD1 TRBJ2-1 TRBV5-1 .
CASSLYRGGIGETQYF TRBD2 TRBJ2-5 TRBV7-2 .
CASITNRGGEAFF . TRBJ1-1 TRBV19 .
CASSQSGDRGQETQYF TRBD1 TRBJ2-5 TRBV4-1 .
CASSTGLAGPDEQFF TRBD2 TRBJ2-1 TRBV19 .
CASSPQGLNYNEQFF TRBD1 TRBJ2-1 TRBV5-8 once
CASSRDRGNSPLHF TRBD1 TRBJ1-6 TRBV14 few
CRVAGDNEQFF TRBD2 TRBJ2-1 TRBV20-1 .